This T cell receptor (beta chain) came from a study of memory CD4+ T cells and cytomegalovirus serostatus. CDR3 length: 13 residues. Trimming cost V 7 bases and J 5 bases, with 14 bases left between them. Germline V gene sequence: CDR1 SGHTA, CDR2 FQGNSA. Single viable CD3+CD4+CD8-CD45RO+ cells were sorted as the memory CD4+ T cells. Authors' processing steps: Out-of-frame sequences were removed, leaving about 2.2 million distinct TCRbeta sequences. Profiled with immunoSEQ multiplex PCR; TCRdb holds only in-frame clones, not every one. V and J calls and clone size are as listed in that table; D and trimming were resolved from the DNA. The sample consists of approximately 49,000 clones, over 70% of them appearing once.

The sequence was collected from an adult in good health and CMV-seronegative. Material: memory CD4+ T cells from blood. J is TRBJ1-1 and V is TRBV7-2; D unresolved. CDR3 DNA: TGTGCCAGCACCCAACCGTTTATTACTGAAGCTTTCTTT. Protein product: CASTQPFITEAFF.